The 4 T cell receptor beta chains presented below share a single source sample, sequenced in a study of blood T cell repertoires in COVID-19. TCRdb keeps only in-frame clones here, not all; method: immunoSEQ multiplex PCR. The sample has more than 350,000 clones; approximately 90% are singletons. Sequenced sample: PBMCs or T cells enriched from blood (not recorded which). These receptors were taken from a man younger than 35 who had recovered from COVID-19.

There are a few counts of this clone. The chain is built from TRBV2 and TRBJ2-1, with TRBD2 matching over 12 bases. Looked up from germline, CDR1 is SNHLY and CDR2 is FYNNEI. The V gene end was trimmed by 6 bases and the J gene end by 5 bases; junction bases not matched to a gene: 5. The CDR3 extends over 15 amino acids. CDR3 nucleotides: TGTGCCAGCAGGCTAGCGGGAGGGTCCCACAATGAGCAGTTCTTC. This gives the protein CASRLAGGSHNEQFF.

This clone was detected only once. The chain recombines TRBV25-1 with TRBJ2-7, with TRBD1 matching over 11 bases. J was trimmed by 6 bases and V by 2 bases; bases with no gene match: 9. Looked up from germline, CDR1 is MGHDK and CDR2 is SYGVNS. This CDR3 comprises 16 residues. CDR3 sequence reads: CASSEGDRGIRGEQYF. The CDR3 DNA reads TGTGCCAGCAGTGAAGGGGACAGGGGGATTCGGGGCGAGCAGTACTTC.

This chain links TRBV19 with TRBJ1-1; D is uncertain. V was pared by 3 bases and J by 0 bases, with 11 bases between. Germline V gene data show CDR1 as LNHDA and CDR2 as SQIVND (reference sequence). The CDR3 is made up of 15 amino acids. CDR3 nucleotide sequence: TGTGCCAGTAGTATGGCTGGGCTACTGAACACTGAAGCTTTCTTT. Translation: CASSMAGLLNTEAFF.

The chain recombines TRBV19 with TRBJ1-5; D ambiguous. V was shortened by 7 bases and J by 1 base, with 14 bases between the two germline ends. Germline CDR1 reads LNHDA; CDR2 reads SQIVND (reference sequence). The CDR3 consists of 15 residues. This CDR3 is CASKPQRVSNQPQHF. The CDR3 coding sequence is TGTGCCAGTAAACCTCAGCGGGTGAGCAATCAGCCCCAGCATTTT.